The rows below give T cell receptor beta chains drawn from one sample of a study of cytomegalovirus exposure and HLA in healthy donors. Data came from immunoSEQ multiplex PCR; TCRdb stores just in-frame clones and leaves some out. Of about 250,000 clones in the sample, roughly 87% were seen once. The specimen sequenced was PBMCs. Receptors originate from a man between 18 and 35 years old in good health and CMV-seropositive. The CDR3 runs from the conserved cysteine through the conserved F or W. Each record gives: clone size, J gene, V gene, D gene, CDR3 protein, CDR3 DNA. The D gene is left open where the match is weak. The size field is filled for only some rows; it gives once, few, many or a size class.

>NA|TRBJ2-7|TRBV19|TRBD2
CASSETSGKTGVYEQYF
TGTGCCAGTAGTGAGACTAGCGGAAAAACGGGTGTCTACGAGCAGTACTTC
>NA|TRBJ2-4|TRBV6-1|TRBD1
CASSDWDSLAKNIQYF
TGTGCCAGCAGTGATTGGGACAGTCTAGCCAAAAACATTCAGTACTTC
>NA|TRBJ2-7|TRBV5-6|NA
CASSLDGTPYEQYF
TGTGCCAGCAGCTTGGATGGGACGCCCTACGAGCAGTACTTC
>NA|TRBJ2-1|TRBV6-5|TRBD2
CASRRSGSVNEQFF
TGTGCCAGCAGACGCAGCGGGAGCGTCAATGAGCAGTTCTTC
>NA|TRBJ1-1|TRBV9|NA
CASSPYLNTEAFF
TGTGCCAGCAGCCCCTACCTGAACACTGAAGCTTTCTTT
>once|TRBJ1-1|TRBV4-1|NA
CASSQDVPNTEAFF
TGCGCCAGCAGCCAAGATGTACCCAACACTGAAGCTTTCTTT
>NA|TRBJ2-7|TRBV5-1|TRBD2
CASSASGDSYEQYF
TGCGCCAGCAGCGCTAGCGGGGACTCCTACGAGCAGTACTTC
>NA|TRBJ1-5|TRBV6-1|NA
CASSGYHNDQPQHF
TGTGCCAGCAGTGGTTACCACAATGATCAGCCCCAGCATTTT
>NA|TRBJ2-3|TRBV5-6|TRBD2
CASSLVTSGRSADTQYF
TGTGCCAGCAGCTTGGTGACTAGCGGGAGGTCGGCAGATACGCAGTATTTT
>NA|TRBJ1-1|TRBV5-1|NA
CASSLAAFGNTEAFF
TGCGCCAGCAGCTTGGCGGCATTTGGGAACACTGAAGCTTTCTTT
>NA|TRBJ2-7|TRBV9|TRBD2
CASSVGGEGTYEQYF
TGTGCCAGCAGCGTAGGAGGGGAGGGGACCTACGAGCAGTACTTC
>NA|TRBJ1-5|TRBV2|NA
CASSVEDHQPQHF
TGTGCCAGCAGTGTGGAGGACCATCAGCCCCAGCATTTT
>NA|TRBJ2-1|TRBV7-9|NA
CASSLVVGVGEQFF
TGTGCCAGCAGCTTAGTAGTGGGGGTGGGTGAGCAGTTCTTC
>NA|TRBJ1-1|TRBV19|NA
CASSAKAREAFF
TGTGCCAGTAGTGCTAAAGCCAGGGAAGCTTTCTTT
>NA|TRBJ2-7|TRBV14|NA
CASSHFPGSYAYEQYF
TGTGCCAGCAGCCACTTCCCGGGCTCCTATGCCTACGAGCAGTACTTC
>NA|TRBJ2-7|TRBV6-1|TRBD1
CASSERTGQPYEQYF
TGTGCCAGCAGTGAACGGACAGGTCAACCCTACGAGCAGTACTTC
>NA|TRBJ2-2|TRBV28|TRBD2
CASSRIVSSGRIPGELFF
TGTGCCAGCAGCCGAATCGTCTCTAGCGGGAGGATCCCCGGGGAGCTGTTTTTT
>NA|TRBJ2-7|TRBV10-1|NA
CASKGGREAGRYEQYF
TGCGCCAGCAAGGGGGGGCGGGAAGCGGGACGGTACGAGCAGTACTTC
>NA|TRBJ2-2|TRBV9|NA
CASTPWGANTGELFF
TGTGCCAGCACCCCGTGGGGCGCGAACACCGGGGAGCTGTTTTTT
>NA|TRBJ2-3|TRBV5-6|NA
CASSGPLGQADTQYF
TGTGCCAGCAGCGGCCCCCTTGGCCAGGCAGATACGCAGTATTTT
>NA|TRBJ1-1|TRBV25-1|NA
CASSPYGEGTDTEAFF
TGTGCCAGCAGCCCCTATGGGGAGGGGACTGACACTGAAGCTTTCTTT
>NA|TRBJ2-7|TRBV30|TRBD1
CAWSPTGVGEQYF
TGTGCCTGGAGTCCTACAGGGGTAGGGGAGCAGTACTTC
>NA|TRBJ2-1|TRBV9|TRBD1
CASSQIQTGGNQFF
TGTGCCAGCAGCCAAATCCAGACAGGGGGCAATCAGTTCTTC
>NA|TRBJ2-1|TRBV30|NA
CAWRRLDGTATGGEQFF
TGTGCCTGGAGGAGACTAGACGGTACAGCAACAGGCGGTGAGCAGTTCTTC
>NA|TRBJ2-3|TRBV19|NA
CASSIWSTDTQYF
TGTGCCAGTAGTATATGGAGCACGGATACGCAGTATTTT
>NA|TRBJ2-7|TRBV28|NA
CASSPWSQVTYEQYF
TGTGCCAGCAGTCCCTGGTCACAGGTGACCTACGAGCAGTACTTC